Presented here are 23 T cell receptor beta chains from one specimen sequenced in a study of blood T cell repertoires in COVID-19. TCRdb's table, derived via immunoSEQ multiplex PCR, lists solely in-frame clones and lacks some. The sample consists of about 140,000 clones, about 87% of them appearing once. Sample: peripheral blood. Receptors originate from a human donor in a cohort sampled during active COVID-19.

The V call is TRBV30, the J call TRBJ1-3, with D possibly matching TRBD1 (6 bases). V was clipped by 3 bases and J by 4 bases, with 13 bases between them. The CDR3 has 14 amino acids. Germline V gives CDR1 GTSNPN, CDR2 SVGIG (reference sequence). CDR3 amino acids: CAWRAGVTGNTIYF. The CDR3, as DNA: TGTGCCTGGAGGGCAGGGGTGACCGGAAACACCATATATTTT.

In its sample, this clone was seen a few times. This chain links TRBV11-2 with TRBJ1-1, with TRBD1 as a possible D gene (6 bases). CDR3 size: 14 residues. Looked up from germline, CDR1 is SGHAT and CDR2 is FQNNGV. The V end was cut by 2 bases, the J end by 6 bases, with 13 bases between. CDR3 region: CASSLNRAPAEAFF. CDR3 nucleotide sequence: TGTGCCAGCAGCTTAAACAGGGCGCCAGCTGAAGCTTTCTTT.

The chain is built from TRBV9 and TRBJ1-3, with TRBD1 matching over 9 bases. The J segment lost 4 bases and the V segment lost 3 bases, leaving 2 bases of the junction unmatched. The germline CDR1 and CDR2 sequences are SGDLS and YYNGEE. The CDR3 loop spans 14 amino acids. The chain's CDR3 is CASSGQGGGNTIYF. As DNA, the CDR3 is TGTGCCAGCAGCGGACAGGGGGGAGGAAACACCATATATTTT.

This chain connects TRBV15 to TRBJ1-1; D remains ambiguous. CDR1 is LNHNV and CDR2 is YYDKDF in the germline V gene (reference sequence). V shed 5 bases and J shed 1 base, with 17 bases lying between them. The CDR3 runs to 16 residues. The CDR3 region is CATSLSEVGKNTEAFF. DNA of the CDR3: TGTGCCACCAGCCTGTCGGAGGTTGGCAAGAACACTGAAGCTTTCTTT.

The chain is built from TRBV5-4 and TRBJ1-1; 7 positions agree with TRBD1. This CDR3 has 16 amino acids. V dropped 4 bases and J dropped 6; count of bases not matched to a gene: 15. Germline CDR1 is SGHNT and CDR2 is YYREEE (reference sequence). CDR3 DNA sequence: TGTGCCAGCAGCATTAGACAGGGAGGACGCGGGGCTGAAGCTTTCTTT. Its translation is CASSIRQGGRGAEAFF.

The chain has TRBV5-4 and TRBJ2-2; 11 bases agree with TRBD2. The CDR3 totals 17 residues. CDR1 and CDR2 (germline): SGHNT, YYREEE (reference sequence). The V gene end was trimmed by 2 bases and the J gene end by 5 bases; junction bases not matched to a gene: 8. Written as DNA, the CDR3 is TGTGCCAGCAGCTTCGGGACTAGCGGAACCCTAACCGGGGAGCTGTTTTTT. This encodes CASSFGTSGTLTGELFF.

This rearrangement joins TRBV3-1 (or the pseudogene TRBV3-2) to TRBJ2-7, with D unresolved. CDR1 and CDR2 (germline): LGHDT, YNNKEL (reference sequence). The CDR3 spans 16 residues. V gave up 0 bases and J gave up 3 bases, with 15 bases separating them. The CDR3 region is CASSQEIYSRYYEQYF. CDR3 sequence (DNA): TGTGCCAGCAGCCAAGAAATATACAGTCGATACTACGAGCAGTACTTC.

The CDR3 here is CAWSVLWGDGQPQHF. Written as DNA, the CDR3 is TGTGCCTGGAGTGTACTCTGGGGGGACGGTCAGCCCCAGCATTTT. This chain joins TRBV30 and TRBJ1-5; D might be TRBD1 (5 bases). CDR1 is GTSNPN, CDR2 SVGIG, per germline (reference sequence). The CDR3 has 15 amino acids. Trimming left V 0 bases short and J 6 bases short, with 15 bases between.

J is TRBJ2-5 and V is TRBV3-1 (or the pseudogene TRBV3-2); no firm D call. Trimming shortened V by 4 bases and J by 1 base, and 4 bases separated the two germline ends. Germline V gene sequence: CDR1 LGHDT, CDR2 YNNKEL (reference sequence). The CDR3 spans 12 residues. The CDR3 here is CASSPSQETQYF. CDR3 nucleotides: TGTGCCAGCAGCCCATCCCAAGAGACCCAGTACTTC.

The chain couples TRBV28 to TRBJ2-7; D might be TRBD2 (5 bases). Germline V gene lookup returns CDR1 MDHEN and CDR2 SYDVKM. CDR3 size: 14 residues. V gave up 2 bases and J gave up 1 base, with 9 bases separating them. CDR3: CASSLAGLSYEQYF. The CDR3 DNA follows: TGTGCCAGCAGTTTAGCGGGCCTTTCCTACGAGCAGTACTTC.

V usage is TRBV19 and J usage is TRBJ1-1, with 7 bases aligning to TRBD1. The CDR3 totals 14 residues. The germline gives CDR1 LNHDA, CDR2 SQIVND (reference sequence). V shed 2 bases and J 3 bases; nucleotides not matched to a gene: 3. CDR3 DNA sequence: TGTGCCAGTAGTATATCGGGACAGTACACTGAAGCTTTCTTT. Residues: CASSISGQYTEAFF. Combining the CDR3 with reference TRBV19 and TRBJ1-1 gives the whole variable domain DGGITQSPKYLFRKEGQNVTLSCEQNLNHDAMYWYRQDPGQGLRLIYYSQIVNDFQKGDIAEGYSVSREKKESFPLTVTSAQKNPTAFYLCASSISGQYTEAFFGQGTRLTVV.

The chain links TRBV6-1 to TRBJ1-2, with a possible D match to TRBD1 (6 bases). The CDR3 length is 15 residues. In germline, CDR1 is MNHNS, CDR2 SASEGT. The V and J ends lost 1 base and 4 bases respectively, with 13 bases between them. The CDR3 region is CASSEGGQTLYGYTF. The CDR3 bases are TGTGCCAGCAGTGAAGGCGGACAGACTCTCTATGGCTACACCTTC.

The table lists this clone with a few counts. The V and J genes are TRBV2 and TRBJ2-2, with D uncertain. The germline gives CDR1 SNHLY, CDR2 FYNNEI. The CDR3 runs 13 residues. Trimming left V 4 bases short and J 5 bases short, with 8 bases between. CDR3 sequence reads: CASSGVRTGELFF. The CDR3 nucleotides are TGTGCCAGCAGTGGGGTGCGGACCGGGGAGCTGTTTTTT.

CDR3 region: CASSSQGRGQPQHF. CDR3 in DNA: TGTGCCAGCAGTTCGCAGGGAAGGGGTCAGCCCCAGCATTTT. This chain links TRBV6-5 with TRBJ1-5; tentative D call: TRBD1 (5 bases). The CDR3 runs 14 residues. Germline CDR1 is MNHEY and CDR2 is SVGAGI. V dropped 4 bases and J dropped 6 bases, with 13 bases sitting between them.

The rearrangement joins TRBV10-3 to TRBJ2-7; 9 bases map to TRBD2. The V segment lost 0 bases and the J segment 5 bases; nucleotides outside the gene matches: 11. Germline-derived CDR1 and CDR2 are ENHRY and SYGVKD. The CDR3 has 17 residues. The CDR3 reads CAISESSASGDKNEQYF. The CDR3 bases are TGTGCCATCAGTGAGTCGTCGGCTAGCGGGGATAAAAACGAGCAGTACTTC.

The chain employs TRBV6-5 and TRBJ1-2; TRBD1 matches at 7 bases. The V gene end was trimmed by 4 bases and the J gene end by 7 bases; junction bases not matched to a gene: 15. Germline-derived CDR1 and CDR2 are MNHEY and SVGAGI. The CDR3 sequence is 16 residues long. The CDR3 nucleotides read TGTGCCAGCAGTTCCCTGGGTAGGGGGCGCGGTAGTGGCTACACCTTC. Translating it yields CASSSLGRGRGSGYTF.

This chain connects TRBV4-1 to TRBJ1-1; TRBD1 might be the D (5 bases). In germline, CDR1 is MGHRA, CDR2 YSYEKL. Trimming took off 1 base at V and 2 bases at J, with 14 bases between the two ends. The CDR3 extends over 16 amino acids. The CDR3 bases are TGCGCCAGCAGCCAAGCGGTCGGGGGGTACAACACTGAAGCTTTCTTT. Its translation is CASSQAVGGYNTEAFF.

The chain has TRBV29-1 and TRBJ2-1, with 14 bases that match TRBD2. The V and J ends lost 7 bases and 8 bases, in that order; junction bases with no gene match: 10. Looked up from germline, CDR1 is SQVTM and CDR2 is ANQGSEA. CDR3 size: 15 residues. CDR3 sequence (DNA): TGCAGCGGATGGGGGGGGACTAGCGGGAGTCATGAGCAGTTCTTC. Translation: CSGWGGTSGSHEQFF.

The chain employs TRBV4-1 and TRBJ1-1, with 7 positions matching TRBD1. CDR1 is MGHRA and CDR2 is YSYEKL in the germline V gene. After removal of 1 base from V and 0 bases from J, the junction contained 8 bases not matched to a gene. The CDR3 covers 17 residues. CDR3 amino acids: CASSQGIRQGMNTEAFF. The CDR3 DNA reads TGCGCCAGCAGCCAAGGTATACGACAGGGAATGAACACTGAAGCTTTCTTT.

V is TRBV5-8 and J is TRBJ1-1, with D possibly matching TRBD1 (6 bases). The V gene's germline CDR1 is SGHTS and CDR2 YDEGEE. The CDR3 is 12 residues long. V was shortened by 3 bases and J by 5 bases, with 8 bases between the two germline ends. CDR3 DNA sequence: TGTGCCAGCAGCTCAGGGGAAACTGAAGCTTTCTTT. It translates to CASSSGETEAFF. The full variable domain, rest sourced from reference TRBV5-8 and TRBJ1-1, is EAGVTQSPTHLIKTRGQQATLRCSPISGHTSVYWYQQALGLGLQFLLWYDEGEERNRGNFPPRFSGRQFPNYSSELNVNALELEDSALYLCASSSGETEAFFGQGTRLTVV.

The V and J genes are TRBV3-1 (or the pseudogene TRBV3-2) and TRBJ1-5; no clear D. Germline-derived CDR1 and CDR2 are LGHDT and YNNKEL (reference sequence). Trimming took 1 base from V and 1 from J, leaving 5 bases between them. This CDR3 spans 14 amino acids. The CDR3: CASSQAGSNQPQHF. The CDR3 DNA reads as TGTGCCAGCAGCCAAGCGGGAAGCAATCAGCCCCAGCATTTT.

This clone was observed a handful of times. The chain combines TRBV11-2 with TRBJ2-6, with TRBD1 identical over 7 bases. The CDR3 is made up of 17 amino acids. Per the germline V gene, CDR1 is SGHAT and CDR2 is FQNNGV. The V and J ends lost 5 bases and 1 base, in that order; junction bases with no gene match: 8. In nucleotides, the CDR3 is TGTGCCAGCAGCCCCCGGACAGGTGCTTCTGGGGCCAACGTCCTGACTTTC. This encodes CASSPRTGASGANVLTF.

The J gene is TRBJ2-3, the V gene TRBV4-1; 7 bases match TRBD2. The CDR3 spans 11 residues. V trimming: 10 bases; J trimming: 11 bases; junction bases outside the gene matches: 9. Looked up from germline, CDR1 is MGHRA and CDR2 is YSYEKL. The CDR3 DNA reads TGCGCCACCTCGGGAGGAGGGGTGCAGTATTTT. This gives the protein CATSGGGVQYF.